What follows is one T cell receptor (beta chain) and its context. This sample was included in a study of blood T cell repertoires in COVID-19. The CDR3 covers 17 residues. Germline V gene data show CDR1 as SGDLS and CDR2 as YYNGEE. J lost 6 bases, V lost 0 bases, and 11 bases had no gene match. Data came from immunoSEQ multiplex PCR; TCRdb stores just in-frame clones and leaves some out. The table shows 88,000 or so clones, with roughly 90% occurring only once. The sequence derives from a woman between 45 and 60 years old with acute COVID-19. The chain employs TRBV9 and TRBJ2-2; 7 bases line up with TRBD1. The sequenced sample consisted of PBMCs or T cells enriched from blood (not recorded which). CDR3 DNA sequence: TGTGCCAGCAGCGTAGCTTTAAGGGGGCAGTATCCCGGGGAGCTGTTTTTT. This translates into CASSVALRGQYPGELFF.